This entry describes one T cell receptor beta chain. What it binds is not known. The source of the sample is a study of persistence of HIV-infected CD4 T cells. Nonspecific anti-CD3/anti-CD28 bead stimulation represents the broad CD4+ T cell repertoire. Responding CD4+ T cells were sorted by upregulation of both CD40 ligand and CD69. The libraries were made with immunoSEQ version 4 in survey mode. Method: immunoSEQ multiplex PCR; TCRdb's copy keeps in-frame clones and lacks some. This sample has under 50,000 clones, with 91% found just once. This TCR came from an adult man with HIV who was CMV-seropositive. Specimen: CD4+ T cells sorted from PBMCs after roughly 20-hour stimulation, collected from a patient who received antiretroviral therapy.

The CDR3 DNA follows: TGTGCCAGCAGCGTAGTTTCAGATACGCAGTATTTT. It specifies CASSVVSDTQYF. V is TRBV9 and J is TRBJ2-3; D unresolved. Trimming cost V 0 bases and J 4 bases, with 3 bases left between them. In germline, CDR1 is SGDLS, CDR2 YYNGEE. The CDR3 contains 12 residues.